The TCR beta chain described here comes from a study of T cell changes during pregnancy in multiple sclerosis. There are 15 residues in the CDR3. Germline CDR1 and CDR2: SGDLS and YYNGEE. After removal of 3 bases from V and 9 bases from J, the junction contained 9 bases not matched to a gene. Method: immunoSEQ multiplex PCR; TCRdb's copy keeps in-frame clones and lacks some. In the table there are over 30,000 clones, around nine tenths of which are singletons. This clonotype originated in a female donor with multiple sclerosis, enrolled in a pregnancy study. Sequences were derived from CD8+ T cells from peripheral blood mononuclear cells, sampled in the third trimester of pregnancy. This chain connects TRBV9 to TRBJ2-1, with 10 bases identical to TRBD2. As DNA, the CDR3 is TGTGCCAGCAGCGAGCGGAGCGGGGGGGCCCTTGAGCAGTTCTTC. This codes for CASSERSGGALEQFF. The complete variable domain, with remaining parts taken from reference TRBV9 and TRBJ2-1, reads DSGVTQTPKHLITATGQRVTLRCSPRSGDLSVYWYQQSLDQGLQFLIQYYNGEERAKGNILERFSAQQFPDLHSELNLSSLELGDSALYFCASSERSGGALEQFFGPGTRLTVL.